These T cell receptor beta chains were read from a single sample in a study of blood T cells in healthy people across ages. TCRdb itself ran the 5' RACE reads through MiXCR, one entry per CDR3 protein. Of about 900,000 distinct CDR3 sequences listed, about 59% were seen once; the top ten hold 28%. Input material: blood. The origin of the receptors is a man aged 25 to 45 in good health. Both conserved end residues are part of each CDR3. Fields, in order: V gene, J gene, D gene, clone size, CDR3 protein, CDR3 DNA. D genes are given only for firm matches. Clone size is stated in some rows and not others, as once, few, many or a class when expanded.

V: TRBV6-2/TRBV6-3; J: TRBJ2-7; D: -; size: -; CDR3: CASSSYQWGHEQYF; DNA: TGTGCCAGCAGCAGCTACCAATGGGGCCACGAGCAGTACTTC
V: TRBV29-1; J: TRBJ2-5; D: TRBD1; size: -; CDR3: CSVEVTRGQETQYF; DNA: TGCAGCGTTGAAGTGACCAGGGGGCAAGAGACCCAGTACTTC
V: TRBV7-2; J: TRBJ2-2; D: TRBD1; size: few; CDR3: CASSLRLYPGTGSGELFF; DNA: TGTGCCAGCAGCTTACGCCTCTATCCCGGGACAGGGAGCGGGGAGCTGTTTTTT
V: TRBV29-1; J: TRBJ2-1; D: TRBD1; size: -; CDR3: CSTGTGGWNEQFF; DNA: TGCTCTACCGGGACAGGGGGGTGGAATGAGCAGTTCTTC
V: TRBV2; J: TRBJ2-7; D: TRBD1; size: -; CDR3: CASGQGATYEQYF; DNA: TGTGCCAGTGGACAGGGGGCGACCTACGAGCAGTACTTC
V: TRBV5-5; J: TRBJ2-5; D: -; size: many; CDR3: CASRNQETQYF; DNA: TGTGCCAGCAGAAATCAAGAGACCCAGTACTTC
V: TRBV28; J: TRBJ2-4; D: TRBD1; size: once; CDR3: CASSLAGQGTAKNIQYF; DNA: TGTGCCAGCAGTTTAGCCGGACAGGGTACTGCCAAAAACATTCAGTACTTC
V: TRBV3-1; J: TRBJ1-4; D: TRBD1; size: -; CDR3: CASSQLTGAGGNVEKLFF; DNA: TGTGCCAGCAGCCAATTGACGGGGGCAGGGGGCAACGTTGAAAAACTGTTTTTT
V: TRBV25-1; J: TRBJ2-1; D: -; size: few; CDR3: CASSELGLETYNEQFF; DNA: TGTGCCAGCAGTGAATTGGGGCTGGAAACCTACAATGAGCAGTTCTTC
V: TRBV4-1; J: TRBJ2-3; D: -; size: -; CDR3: CASSQFASTDTQYF; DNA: TGCGCCAGCAGCCAATTCGCTAGCACAGATACGCAGTATTTT
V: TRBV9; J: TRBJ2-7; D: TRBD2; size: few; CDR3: CASSVEAGASGEQYF; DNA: TGTGCCAGCAGCGTAGAAGCGGGGGCTTCTGGCGAGCAGTACTTC